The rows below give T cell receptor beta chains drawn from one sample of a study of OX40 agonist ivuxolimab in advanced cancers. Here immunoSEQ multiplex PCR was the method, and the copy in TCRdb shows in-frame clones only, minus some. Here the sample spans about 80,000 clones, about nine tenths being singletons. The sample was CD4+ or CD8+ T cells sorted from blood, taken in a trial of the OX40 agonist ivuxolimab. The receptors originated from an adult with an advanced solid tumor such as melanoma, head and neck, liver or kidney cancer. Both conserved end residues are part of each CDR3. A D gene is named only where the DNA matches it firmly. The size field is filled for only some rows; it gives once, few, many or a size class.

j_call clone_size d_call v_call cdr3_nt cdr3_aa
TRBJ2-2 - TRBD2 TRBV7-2 TGTGCCAGCAGCAGGGTAGCGGGGGCCGGGGAGCTGTTTTTT CASSRVAGAGELFF
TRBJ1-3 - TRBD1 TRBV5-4 TGTGCCAGCAGCTTGGGGGACAGTGGGACGGGAAACACCATATATTTT CASSLGDSGTGNTIYF
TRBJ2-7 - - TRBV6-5 TGTGCCAGCAGTTACTCGTTTGCTGGGAGCTACGAGCAGTACTTC CASSYSFAGSYEQYF
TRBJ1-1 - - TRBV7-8 TGTGCCAGCAGCTTAGTGTCGGGGGGCACTGAAGCTTTCTTT CASSLVSGGTEAFF
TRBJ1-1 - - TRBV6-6 TGTGCCAGCAGTTTGGTACAGGAGAACACTGAAGCTTTCTTT CASSLVQENTEAFF
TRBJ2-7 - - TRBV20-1 TGCAGTGCTAGTGCCTCCTACGAGCAGTACTTC CSASASYEQYF
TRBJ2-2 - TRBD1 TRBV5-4 TGTGCCAGCAGCTTGGAGACAGGGGTTGCCGGGGAGCTGTTTTTT CASSLETGVAGELFF
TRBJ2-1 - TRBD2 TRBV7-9 TGTGCCAGCAGCTTACTAGCGGCCTCTTACAATGAGCAGTTCTTC CASSLLAASYNEQFF
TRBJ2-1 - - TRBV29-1 TGCAGCGTTGTTGGGGGCAAGGCCTACAATGAGCAGTTCTTC CSVVGGKAYNEQFF
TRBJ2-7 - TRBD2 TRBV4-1 TGCGCCAGCAGCCCCGGGACGGGGGGGATCTACGAGCAGTACTTC CASSPGTGGIYEQYF
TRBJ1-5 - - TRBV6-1 TGTGCCAGCAGTGAATGGGGCAGAAATCAGCCCCAGCATTTT CASSEWGRNQPQHF
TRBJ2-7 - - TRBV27 TGTGCCAGCAGTTTATCGGGCAGGGGACTTGAGCAGTACTTC CASSLSGRGLEQYF
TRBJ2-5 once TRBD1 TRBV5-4 TGTGCCAGCAGCCCCGGGACAGGGCGAGAGACCCAGTACTTC CASSPGTGRETQYF
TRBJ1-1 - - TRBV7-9 TGTGCCAGCACTCCCCAGGGAGGGACTGAAGCTTTCTTT CASTPQGGTEAFF
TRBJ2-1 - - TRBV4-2 TGTGCCAGCAGCCAAGAGGCCAGGAGCTCCTACAATGAGCAGTTCTTC CASSQEARSSYNEQFF
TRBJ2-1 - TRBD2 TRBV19 TGTGCCAGTAGTATCGGACTAGCGGGGGCAAGTGGGAATGAGCAGTTCTTC CASSIGLAGASGNEQFF
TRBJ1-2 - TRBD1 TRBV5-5 TGTGCCAGCAGCCCTGACAGGGGCGGCTACACCTTC CASSPDRGGYTF
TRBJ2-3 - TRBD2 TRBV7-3 TGTGCCAGCAGCTTGGGACTAGCGGGCACAGATACGCAGTATTTT CASSLGLAGTDTQYF
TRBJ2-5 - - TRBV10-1 TGCGCCAGCAGTGAGTCCGGGCCGAGAGGGACCCAGTACTTC CASSESGPRGTQYF
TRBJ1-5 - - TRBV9 TGTGCCAGCACCCGGGGGGTTATCGGCAATCAGCCCCAGCATTTT CASTRGVIGNQPQHF
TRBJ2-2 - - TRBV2 TGTGCCAACACAGGACGGAACACCGGGGAGCTGTTTTTT CANTGRNTGELFF
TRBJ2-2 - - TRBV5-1 TGCGCCAGCAGCTCCTGGGCAGGGATAAACACCGGGGAGCTGTTTTTT CASSSWAGINTGELFF
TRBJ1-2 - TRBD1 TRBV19 TGTGCCAGTACCCCGATAGGACAGGTTACTAACTATGGCTACACCTTC CASTPIGQVTNYGYTF
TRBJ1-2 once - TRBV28 TGTGCCAGCAGTTTGGGGCCGTACTATGGCTACACCTTC CASSLGPYYGYTF
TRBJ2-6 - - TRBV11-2 TGTGCCAGCAGGCGAGGGGGTTCTGGGGCCAACGTCCTGACTTTC CASRRGGSGANVLTF
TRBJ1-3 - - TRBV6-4 TGTGCCAGCAGTGAGACAGCGAATGGAAACACCATATATTTT CASSETANGNTIYF
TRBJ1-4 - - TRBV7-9 TGTGCCAGCAGCTTAGGGGTACAAGCAACTAATGAAAAACTGTTTTTT CASSLGVQATNEKLFF
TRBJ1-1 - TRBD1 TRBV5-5 TGTGCCAGCAGCTCGACAGGGGCCACTGAAGCTTTCTTT CASSSTGATEAFF
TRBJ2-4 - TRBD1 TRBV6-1 TGTGCCAGCCTCCCGAGAGGACAGGGGGGCAACATTCAGTACTTC CASLPRGQGGNIQYF
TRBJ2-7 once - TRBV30 TGTGCCTGGAGTCCCGAGGGGCAGAACGAGCAGTACTTC CAWSPEGQNEQYF
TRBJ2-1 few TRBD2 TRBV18 TGTGCCAGCTCACCCCCGGCGGGAGGGTACAATGAGCAGTTCTTC CASSPPAGGYNEQFF
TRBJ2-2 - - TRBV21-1 TGTGCCAGCAGCCCTCGGGACCCTAACACCGGGGAGCTGTTTTTT CASSPRDPNTGELFF
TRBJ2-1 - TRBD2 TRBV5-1 TGCGCCAGCAGCTTGGGTTTGCGGGAGGTCCATGAGCAGTTCTTC CASSLGLREVHEQFF
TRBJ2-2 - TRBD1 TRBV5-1 TGCGCCAGCAGCTTCCAGATACAGGGGGCAATCGGGGAGCTGTTTTTT CASSFQIQGAIGELFF
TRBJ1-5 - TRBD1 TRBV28 TGTGCCAGCAGTAGCCGGGACAGGGGCAATCAGCCCCAGCATTTT CASSSRDRGNQPQHF
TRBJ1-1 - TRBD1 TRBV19 TGTGCCAGTAGGTCCATCCTACAGGGGGCCACCACTGAAGCTTTCTTT CASRSILQGATTEAFF
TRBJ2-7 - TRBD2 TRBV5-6 TGTGCCAGCAGCTCTCTGGGACTAGCGGGTTACGAGCAGTACTTC CASSSLGLAGYEQYF
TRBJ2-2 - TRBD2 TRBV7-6 TGTGCCAGCAGCTTAGAACTAGCGAGGGGCACCGGGGAGCTGTTTTTT CASSLELARGTGELFF
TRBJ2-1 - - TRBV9 TGTGCCAGCAGCGCTCGCGACTCCACCCTGACTCGGGGCAATGAGCAGTTCTTC CASSARDSTLTRGNEQFF
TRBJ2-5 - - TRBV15 TGTGCCACCAGCAGAGATGGATTGAAGGGAAAGACCCAGTACTTC CATSRDGLKGKTQYF
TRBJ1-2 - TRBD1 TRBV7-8 TGTGCCAGCAGCTTAAGGCAGGGGGCGGCCTATGGCTACACCTTC CASSLRQGAAYGYTF
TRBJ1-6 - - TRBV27 TGTGCCAGCAGTTTCCAGGGCGGTTCACCCCTCCACTTT CASSFQGGSPLHF
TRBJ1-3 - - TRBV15 TGTGCCACCAGCGATCGTGGAAACACCATATATTTT CATSDRGNTIYF
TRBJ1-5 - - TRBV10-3 TGTGCCATCAAGTCAGAAAGAGGGTATCAGCCCCAGCATTTT CAIKSERGYQPQHF
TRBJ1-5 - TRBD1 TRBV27 TGTGCCAGCAGACGGACAGGGCCGGGCAATCAGCCCCAGCATTTT CASRRTGPGNQPQHF
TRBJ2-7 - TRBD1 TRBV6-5 TGTGCCAGCAGTTACTCGAAAAGGACAGGGGGCAACGAGCAGTACTTC CASSYSKRTGGNEQYF
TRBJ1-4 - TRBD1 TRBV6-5 TGTGCCAGCAGTGTAGGACAGGGGGCAGGAGAAAAACTGTTTTTT CASSVGQGAGEKLFF
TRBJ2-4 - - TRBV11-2 TGTGCCAGCAGCGCTACAGGAGCCAAAAACATTCAGTACTTC CASSATGAKNIQYF
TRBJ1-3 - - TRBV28 TGTGCCAGCACCGGGACACCGAACACCATATATTTT CASTGTPNTIYF
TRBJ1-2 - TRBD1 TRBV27 TGTGCCAGCAGTTCACTAGACAGGGCGGGATATGGCTACACCTTC CASSSLDRAGYGYTF
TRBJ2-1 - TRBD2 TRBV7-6 TGTGCCAGCAGCCCTAGCGGCCTGGGGGGGGATGAGCAGTTCTTC CASSPSGLGGDEQFF
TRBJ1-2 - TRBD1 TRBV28 TGTGCCAGCAGTTTAATGACAGGGAAAGGGTATGGCTACACCTTC CASSLMTGKGYGYTF
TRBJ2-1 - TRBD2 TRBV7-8 TGTGCCAGCAAGGGTCCGGGACTAGCGTTCTTC CASKGPGLAFF
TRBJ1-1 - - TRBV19 TGTGCCAGTAGTGCCTATGGTGAAGCTTTCTTT CASSAYGEAFF